A selection of T cell receptor beta chains follows, all from one sample in a study of shared clonotypes between healthy human individuals. The repertoire was sequenced with immunoSEQ multiplex PCR; TCRdb's copy has only in-frame clones and lacks some. This table holds about 600,000 clones, roughly 95% found once. Input material: naive CD8+ T cells sorted from blood. The receptors were sampled from a woman aged 25-40 years in good health. CDR3s include the opening cysteine and the closing phenylalanine or tryptophan. D genes are given only for firm matches. Size is omitted from some rows. Given values are once, few, many or a class for expanded clones.

. | TRBJ2-7 | TRBV27 | TRBD2 | CASSASGRPTHYEQYF | TGTGCCAGCAGTGCTAGCGGGAGACCCACTCACTACGAGCAGTACTTC
. | TRBJ2-2 | TRBV6-5 | . | CASSYSELAGELFF | TGTGCCAGCAGTTACTCCGAGTTGGCCGGGGAGCTGTTTTTT
. | TRBJ2-1 | TRBV27 | . | CASSLSGTPQNEQFF | TGTGCCAGCAGTTTATCCGGGACTCCCCAAAATGAGCAGTTCTTC
. | TRBJ2-3 | TRBV2 | . | CATLTTGTPRTDTQYF | TGTGCCACCCTAACTACCGGGACACCACGCACAGATACGCAGTATTTT
. | TRBJ1-4 | TRBV2 | . | CASSEPNDEKLFF | TGTGCCAGCAGTGAGCCCAACGATGAAAAACTGTTTTTT
. | TRBJ2-4 | TRBV6-1 | TRBD2 | CASSDKREGLGWDIQYF | TGTGCCAGCAGTGATAAGCGGGAGGGCCTTGGGTGGGACATTCAGTACTTC
. | TRBJ2-1 | TRBV6-1 | . | CAGRTSHREYNEQFF | TGTGCCGGTAGGACTTCCCACAGAGAATACAATGAGCAGTTCTTC
. | TRBJ2-5 | TRBV5-4 | TRBD2 | CASSLTSGKETQYF | TGTGCCAGCAGCTTGACTAGCGGGAAAGAGACCCAGTACTTC
. | TRBJ2-2 | TRBV29-1 | . | CSVEDWQMNTGELFF | TGCAGCGTTGAAGATTGGCAGATGAACACCGGGGAGCTGTTTTTT
. | TRBJ1-2 | TRBV29-1 | . | CSAPSDASYGYTF | TGCAGCGCCCCGAGCGACGCCAGCTATGGCTACACCTTC
. | TRBJ1-1 | TRBV7-6 | . | CASSLEAEDREAFF | TGTGCCAGCAGCTTAGAGGCAGAGGACCGGGAAGCTTTCTTT
. | TRBJ2-7 | TRBV15 | TRBD2 | CATRTSGNYEQYF | TGTGCCACTCGGACTAGCGGGAATTACGAGCAGTACTTC
. | TRBJ2-7 | TRBV28 | TRBD2 | CASSPLLAGGRSYEQYF | TGTGCCAGCAGTCCACTCCTAGCGGGAGGACGCTCCTACGAGCAGTACTTC
few | TRBJ2-5 | TRBV27 | . | CASRAGTGQTQYF | TGTGCCAGCAGGGCGGGGACTGGGCAGACCCAGTACTTC
. | TRBJ2-1 | TRBV28 | TRBD2 | CASSFPLRTSGSYEQFF | TGTGCCAGCAGTTTTCCCCTCCGGACTAGCGGGAGTTATGAGCAGTTCTTC
once | TRBJ2-7 | TRBV29-1 | . | CSVGGTYYEQYF | TGCAGCGTTGGGGGGACATACTACGAGCAGTACTTC
. | TRBJ2-7 | TRBV30 | TRBD2 | CAWSPGLAAISSYEQYF | TGTGCCTGGAGTCCGGGACTAGCGGCAATAAGCTCCTACGAGCAGTACTTC
. | TRBJ1-6 | TRBV5-1 | . | CASSPAVGSLTLHF | TGCGCCAGCAGCCCAGCGGTCGGTTCCCTCACCCTCCACTTT
. | TRBJ2-5 | TRBV7-8 | . | CASSPRGNQETQYF | TGTGCCAGCAGCCCCAGGGGAAACCAAGAGACCCAGTACTTC
. | TRBJ1-5 | TRBV6-5 | TRBD1 | CASRTGQGNNQPQHF | TGTGCCAGCAGGACCGGACAGGGTAACAATCAGCCCCAGCATTTT
. | TRBJ2-1 | TRBV6-5 | . | CASSARDSSYNEQFF | TGTGCCAGCAGTGCGCGGGACTCCTCCTACAATGAGCAGTTCTTC
. | TRBJ2-6 | TRBV15 | . | CATSRDIEGYLANVLTF | TGTGCCACCAGCAGAGATATAGAGGGCTATCTGGCCAACGTCCTGACTTTC
few | TRBJ2-2 | TRBV10-3 | TRBD2 | CAISEGWLAGESTGELFF | TGTGCCATCAGTGAAGGCTGGCTAGCGGGAGAGAGCACCGGGGAGCTGTTTTTT
. | TRBJ1-1 | TRBV2 | . | CASSADLLGREAFF | TGTGCCAGCAGCGCTGATTTGCTTGGTCGTGAAGCTTTCTTT
. | TRBJ1-5 | TRBV5-6 | TRBD1 | CASSRGQGNQPQHF | TGTGCCAGCAGCCGTGGACAGGGCAATCAGCCCCAGCATTTT
once | TRBJ2-4 | TRBV2 | . | CASSEYGGIAKNIQYF | TGTGCCAGCAGTGAATATGGGGGAATAGCCAAAAACATTCAGTACTTC
. | TRBJ2-2 | TRBV11-3 | . | CASSPGTANTGELFF | TGTGCCAGCAGTCCCGGGACGGCGAACACCGGGGAGCTGTTTTTT
. | TRBJ2-7 | TRBV7-6 | TRBD2 | CASSLGRGSSYEQYF | TGTGCCAGCAGCTTAGGGCGCGGGAGCTCCTACGAGCAGTACTTC
. | TRBJ2-5 | TRBV28 | . | CASSFDGQETQYF | TGTGCCAGCAGTTTCGACGGGCAAGAGACCCAGTACTTC
few | TRBJ2-3 | TRBV6-6 | . | CASREQAQDTQYF | TGTGCCAGCAGGGAACAGGCCCAAGATACGCAGTATTTT
. | TRBJ2-1 | TRBV2 | . | CASSWGVNEQFF | TGTGCCAGCAGCTGGGGAGTAAATGAGCAGTTCTTC
. | TRBJ2-1 | TRBV29-1 | TRBD2 | CSVVPRLAGGGHEQFF | TGCAGCGTTGTTCCCCGATTAGCGGGAGGGGGCCATGAGCAGTTCTTC
. | TRBJ2-7 | TRBV7-9 | . | CASSFSEGTYEQYF | TGTGCCAGCAGCTTTAGCGAGGGTACCTACGAGCAGTACTTC
. | TRBJ1-2 | TRBV28 | TRBD1 | CASSQPRTGLHGYTF | TGTGCCAGCAGTCAACCCCGGACAGGTCTTCATGGCTACACCTTC
. | TRBJ2-1 | TRBV4-2 | TRBD2 | CASRQTSGNYNEQFF | TGTGCCAGCAGACAGACTAGCGGGAACTACAATGAGCAGTTCTTC
once | TRBJ1-3 | TRBV5-5 | . | CASSVASGNTIYF | TGTGCCAGCAGTGTAGCGTCTGGAAACACCATATATTTT
. | TRBJ2-1 | TRBV5-4 | . | CASSLITRDNEQFF | TGTGCCAGCAGCCTAATCACTAGAGACAATGAGCAGTTCTTC
. | TRBJ2-7 | TRBV5-8 | . | CASSSFRRDEQYF | TGTGCCAGCAGCTCGTTCCGCAGGGACGAGCAGTACTTC
. | TRBJ2-7 | TRBV13 | TRBD1 | CASSLLGQGHYEQYF | TGTGCCAGCAGCTTACTCGGACAGGGGCACTACGAGCAGTACTTC
. | TRBJ2-5 | TRBV6-4 | . | CASSVRGIGPSGETQYF | TGTGCCAGCAGTGTAAGAGGGATTGGCCCTTCGGGAGAGACCCAGTACTTC
. | TRBJ2-1 | TRBV18 | . | CASSPPEGAYNEQFF | TGTGCCAGCTCACCACCGGAGGGTGCCTACAATGAGCAGTTCTTC
. | TRBJ2-7 | TRBV9 | . | CASGGGSDEQYF | TGTGCCAGCGGTGGGGGTAGTGACGAGCAGTACTTC
. | TRBJ2-1 | TRBV5-8 | TRBD2 | CASRGLAGGWNEQFF | TGTGCCAGCAGGGGACTAGCGGGAGGTTGGAATGAGCAGTTCTTC
. | TRBJ2-7 | TRBV27 | TRBD1 | CASSLTGDYEQYF | TGTGCCAGCAGTTTGACAGGGGACTACGAGCAGTACTTC
once | TRBJ2-1 | TRBV19 | TRBD2 | CASSIVGLAGSNEQFF | TGTGCCAGTAGTATAGTGGGACTAGCGGGTTCCAATGAGCAGTTCTTC
. | TRBJ1-5 | TRBV28 | . | CASSLVGGTGNQPQHF | TGTGCCAGCAGTTTAGTTGGGGGTACGGGCAATCAGCCCCAGCATTTT
once | TRBJ2-1 | TRBV10-3 | TRBD2 | CAIRTSGTYNEQFF | TGTGCCATCCGGACTAGCGGTACCTACAATGAGCAGTTCTTC
. | TRBJ2-1 | TRBV6-5 | TRBD2 | CASSFPAGGGLDEQFF | TGTGCCAGCAGTTTCCCGGCGGGGGGAGGGTTGGATGAGCAGTTCTTC